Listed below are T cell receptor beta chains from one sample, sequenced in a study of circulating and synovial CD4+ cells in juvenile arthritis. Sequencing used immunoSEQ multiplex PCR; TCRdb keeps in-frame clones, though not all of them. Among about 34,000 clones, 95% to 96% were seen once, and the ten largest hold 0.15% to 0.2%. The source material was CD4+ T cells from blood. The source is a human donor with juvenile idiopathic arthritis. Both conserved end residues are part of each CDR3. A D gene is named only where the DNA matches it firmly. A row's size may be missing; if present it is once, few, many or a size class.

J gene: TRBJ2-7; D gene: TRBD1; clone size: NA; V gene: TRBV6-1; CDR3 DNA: TGTGCCAGCAGGGTTACAGGGGGCTCCTACGAGCAGTACTTC; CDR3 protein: CASRVTGGSYEQYF
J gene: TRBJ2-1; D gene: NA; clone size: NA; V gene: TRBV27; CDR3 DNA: TGTGCCAGCAGTCGGGACACAATGCCGCCCAATGAGCAGTTCTTC; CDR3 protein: CASSRDTMPPNEQFF
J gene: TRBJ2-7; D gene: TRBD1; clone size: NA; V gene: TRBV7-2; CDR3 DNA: TGTGCCAGCAGCTTAGCCGAGGGGGCCATGTACGAGCAGTACTTC; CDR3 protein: CASSLAEGAMYEQYF
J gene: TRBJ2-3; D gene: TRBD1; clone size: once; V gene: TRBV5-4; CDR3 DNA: TGTGCCAGCAGCCCCCAGACAGGGAGAGATACGCAGTATTTT; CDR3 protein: CASSPQTGRDTQYF
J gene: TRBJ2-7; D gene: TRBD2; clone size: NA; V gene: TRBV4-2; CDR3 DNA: TGTGCCAGCAGCTCCGGGACTAGCGGGAGCTACGAGCAGTACTTC; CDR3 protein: CASSSGTSGSYEQYF
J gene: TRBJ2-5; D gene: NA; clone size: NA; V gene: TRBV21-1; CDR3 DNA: TGTGCCAGCAGCAAAGAGGGCAGGGGCAGGGAGACCCAGTACTTC; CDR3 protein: CASSKEGRGRETQYF
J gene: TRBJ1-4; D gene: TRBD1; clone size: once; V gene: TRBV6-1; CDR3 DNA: TGTGCCAGCAATCGGGACAGACAAAATAATGAAAAACTGTTTTTT; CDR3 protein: CASNRDRQNNEKLFF
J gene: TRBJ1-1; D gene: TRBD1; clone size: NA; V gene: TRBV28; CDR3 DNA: TGTGCCAGCAGTCCGGGACAGTACACTGAAGCTTTCTTT; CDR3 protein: CASSPGQYTEAFF
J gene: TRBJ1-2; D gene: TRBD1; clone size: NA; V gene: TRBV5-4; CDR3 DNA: TGTGCCAGCAGTGGGACAGGGGTTCATGGCTACACCTTC; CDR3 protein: CASSGTGVHGYTF
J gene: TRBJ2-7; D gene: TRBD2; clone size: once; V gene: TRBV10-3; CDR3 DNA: TGTGCCAGCAGTTACTCTAGCGGCGCCTACGAGCAGTACTTC; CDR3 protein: CASSYSSGAYEQYF
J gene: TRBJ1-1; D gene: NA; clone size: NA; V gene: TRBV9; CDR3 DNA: TGTGCCAGCAGCGTAGGAGGGAGGGAGGTTGGGATTTGCTGCGCTTTCTTT; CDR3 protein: CASSVGGREVGICCAFF
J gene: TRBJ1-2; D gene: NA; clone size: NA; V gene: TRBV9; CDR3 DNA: TGTGCCAGCAGCGTGAGCCGGGGCTATGGCTACACCTTC; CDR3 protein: CASSVSRGYGYTF
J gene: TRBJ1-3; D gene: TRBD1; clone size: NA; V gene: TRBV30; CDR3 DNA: TGTGCCTGGAGTGTACAGGGGGCAGGAAACACCATATATTTT; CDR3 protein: CAWSVQGAGNTIYF
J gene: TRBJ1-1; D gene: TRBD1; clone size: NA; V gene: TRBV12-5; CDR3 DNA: TGTGCTAGTGGTTTGGGCACAGGGGGAACTATGAACACTGAAGCTTTCTTT; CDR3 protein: CASGLGTGGTMNTEAFF
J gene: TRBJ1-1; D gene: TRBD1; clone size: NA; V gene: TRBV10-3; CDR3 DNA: TGTGCCATCAGTGCCGACAGGGGGAACACTGAAGCTTTCTTT; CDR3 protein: CAISADRGNTEAFF
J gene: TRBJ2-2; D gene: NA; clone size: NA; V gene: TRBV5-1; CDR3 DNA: TGCGCCAGCAGCTTGGGGCAGGGCAACACCGGGGAGCTGTTTTTT; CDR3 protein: CASSLGQGNTGELFF
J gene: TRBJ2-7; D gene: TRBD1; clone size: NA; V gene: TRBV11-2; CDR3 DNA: TGTGCCAGCAGCTCTACAAACAGGGGCTCCACCTACGAGCAGTACTTC; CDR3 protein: CASSSTNRGSTYEQYF
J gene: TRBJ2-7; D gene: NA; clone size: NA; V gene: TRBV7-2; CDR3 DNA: TGTGCCAGCAGCCTGCTTGCCCCCTCAGGCGAGCAGTACTTC; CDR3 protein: CASSLLAPSGEQYF
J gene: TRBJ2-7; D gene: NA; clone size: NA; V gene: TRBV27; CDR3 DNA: TGTGCCAGCAGTTTATCGCCGAACGTAGCAATTCCCTACGAGCAGTACTTC; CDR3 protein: CASSLSPNVAIPYEQYF
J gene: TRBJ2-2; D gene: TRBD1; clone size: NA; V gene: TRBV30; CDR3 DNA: TGTGCCTGGAGTGTATGGTACGGTGGACAGGGGGTTCTCGGGGAGCTGTTTTTT; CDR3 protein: CAWSVWYGGQGVLGELFF
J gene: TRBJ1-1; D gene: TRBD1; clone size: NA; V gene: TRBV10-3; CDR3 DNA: TGTGCCATCAGGGGGGACAGGGCCCCTGCCCCGGGAACTGAAGCTTTCTTT; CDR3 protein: CAIRGDRAPAPGTEAFF
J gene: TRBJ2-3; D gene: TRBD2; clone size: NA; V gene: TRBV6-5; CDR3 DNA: TGTGCCAGCAGGCGCGGGGCGGGAGTTCCAGATACGCAGTATTTT; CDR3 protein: CASRRGAGVPDTQYF
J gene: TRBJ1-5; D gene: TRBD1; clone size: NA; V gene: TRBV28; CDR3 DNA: TGTGCCAGCAGCCCCCGGACAGGGGGAGTTAATCAGCCCCAGCATTTT; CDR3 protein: CASSPRTGGVNQPQHF
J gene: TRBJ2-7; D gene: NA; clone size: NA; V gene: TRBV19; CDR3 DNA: TGTGCCAGTAGTACATTGGGAGTTAAGCTCGACGAGCAGTACTTC; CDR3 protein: CASSTLGVKLDEQYF
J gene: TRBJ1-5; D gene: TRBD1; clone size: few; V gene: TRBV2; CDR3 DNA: TGTGCCAGCAGGGGACAGGGGCGAAGCAATCAGCCCCAGCATTTT; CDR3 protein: CASRGQGRSNQPQHF
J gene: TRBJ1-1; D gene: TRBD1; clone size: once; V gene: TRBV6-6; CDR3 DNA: TGTGCCAGCAGCAGACAGGGCACAGACACTGAAGCTTTCTTT; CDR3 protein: CASSRQGTDTEAFF
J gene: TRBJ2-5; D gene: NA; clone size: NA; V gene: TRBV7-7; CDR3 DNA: TGTGCTAGCAGCCCAGGTCGGACAGCTCAAGAGACCCAGTACTTC; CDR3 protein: CASSPGRTAQETQYF
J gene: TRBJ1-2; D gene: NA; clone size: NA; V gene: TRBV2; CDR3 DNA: TGTGCCAGCAGTGTGAGGGCAGACTATGGCTACACCTTC; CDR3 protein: CASSVRADYGYTF
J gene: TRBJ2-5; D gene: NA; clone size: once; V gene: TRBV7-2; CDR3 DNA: TGTGCCAGCAGCTCTAAGGGACACCCCGGCCCGACCCAGTACTTC; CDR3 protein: CASSSKGHPGPTQYF